This T cell receptor (beta chain) emerged from a study of regulatory T cells in long-lasting Graves disease. Trimming pared 6 bases from V and 4 bases from J, leaving 7 bases between. The germline gives CDR1 SNHLY, CDR2 FYNNEI. This CDR3 is 12 amino acids long. Regarding time point: newly diagnosed GD, antithyroid drugs for less than 3 months. With RNA extracted from PBMCs as input, the TCR library was made. Arm-PCR of CDR3 regions and iRepertoire HTBI primers were used to build TCR beta libraries. Using its own MiXCR run on the multiplex PCR reads, TCRdb lists one record per CDR3 protein. This sample carries approximately 310,000 distinct CDR3 sequences, over 15% of them seen once, and the ten largest clones take 35% to 45%.

This chain connects TRBV2 to TRBJ2-1; the D gene is possibly TRBD2 (5 bases). The TCR sequence derives from a female donor with Graves disease. Specimen: peripheral blood mononuclear cells (PBMCs), collected at new diagnosis, from a patient treated with antithyroid drugs. The chain's CDR3 is CASRRGYNEQFF. The CDR3 DNA reads as TGTGCCAGCAGGCGAGGGTACAATGAGCAGTTCTTC.